Presented here are 13 T cell receptor beta chains from one specimen sequenced in a study of blood T cells in healthy people across ages. It was with a sample-barcoded 5' primer and a J-beta primer mix that a second PCR of roughly 7 to 12 cycles was run. TCRdb re-analysed the 5' RACE reads in MiXCR, keeping a single row per CDR3 protein. The sample lists about 560,000 distinct CDR3 sequences; about 27% were seen once. These data also featured in a second study, about T cells of mothers and their children.

Source material: blood. These receptors all stem from a boy between 2 and 10 years old in good health.

The chain combines TRBV27 with TRBJ2-1; 8 bases match TRBD1. Losses at the gene ends were 5 bases for V and 2 bases for J; bases not matched to a gene: 5. CDR3 length: 15 amino acids. Germline V gene data show CDR1 as MNHEY and CDR2 as SMNVEV (reference sequence). CDR3 loop: CASSLQGVTYNEQFF. CDR3 nucleotide sequence: TGTGCCAGCAGTCTACAGGGGGTAACCTACAATGAGCAGTTCTTC.

The chain uses TRBV3-1 and TRBJ2-3; D is unclear. V was pared by 1 base and J by 2 bases, with 7 bases between. Germline V gives CDR1 LGHDT, CDR2 YNNKEL (reference sequence). The CDR3 length is 14 residues. The CDR3 nucleotides read TGTGCCAGCAGCCAAGGCAGTCCCACAGATACGCAGTATTTT. Translated, it gives CASSQGSPTDTQYF.

This clonotype has ten or more counts. The V and J genes are TRBV7-2 and TRBJ2-5; 11 bases line up with TRBD2. The closer fit of TRBJ2-1 to the DNA end suggests the J call may be wrong. Germline CDR1 is SGHTA and CDR2 is FQGNSA. The CDR3 loop spans 15 amino acids. The CDR3 DNA sequence: TGTGCCAGCAGCTTCGTTAGCGGGAGGGCCCACGAGCAGTTCTTC. Translation gives CASSFVSGRAHEQFF.

Only a few counts were recorded for this clonotype. The chain recombines TRBV20-1 with TRBJ2-3; D call uncertain. The CDR3 is made up of 13 amino acids. Trimming pared 0 bases from V and 0 bases from J, leaving 4 bases between. CDR1 is DFQATT, CDR2 SNEGSKA, per germline (reference sequence). Written as DNA, the CDR3 is TGCAGTGCTAGAGACCGTAGCACAGATACGCAGTATTTT. It codes for CSARDRSTDTQYF.

The chain uses TRBV29-1 and TRBJ2-5; tentatively, D is TRBD1 or TRBD2 (5 bases each). Gene TRBJ2-7 matches the end of the DNA better, so the J call may be wrong. The CDR3 loop spans 15 amino acids. Germline values: CDR1 SQVTM, CDR2 ANQGSEA. As DNA, the CDR3 is TGCAGCGTTGAAGGAGGTGAGGGGTTGGGGCCCGAGCAGTACTTC. It codes for CSVEGGEGLGPEQYF.

The chain uses TRBV5-6 and TRBJ2-1; 8 bases fit TRBD2. Germline V lookup: CDR1 SGHDT, CDR2 YYEEEE. The CDR3 consists of 15 residues. The J segment lost 4 bases and the V segment lost 4 bases, leaving 7 bases of the junction unmatched. The CDR3 reads CASSRAGEGYNEQFF. DNA of the CDR3: TGTGCCAGCAGCCGAGCGGGAGAAGGATACAATGAGCAGTTCTTC.

The gene calls are TRBV11-2 and TRBJ2-4; D is ambiguous. The CDR3 contains 16 residues. V lost 5 bases and J lost 0, with 14 bases in between. The germline CDR1 and CDR2 sequences are SGHAT and FQNNGV. CDR3 nucleotides: TGTGCCAGCAGCCCCCGCTGGGCCCTAGCCAAAAACATTCAGTACTTC. Amino acids: CASSPRWALAKNIQYF. Full variable domain (missing parts from reference TRBV11-2 and TRBJ2-4): EAGVAQSPRYKIIEKRQSVAFWCNPISGHATLYWYQQILGQGPKLLIQFQNNGVVDDSQLPKDRFSAERLKGVDSTLKIQPAKLEDSAVYLCASSPRWALAKNIQYFGAGTRLSVL.

The chain uses TRBV5-1 and TRBJ2-7; D possibly corresponds to TRBD2 (7 bases). The V gene's germline CDR1 is SGHRS and CDR2 YFSETQ. This CDR3 spans 14 amino acids. Trimming stripped 0 bases from V and 6 bases from J, with 13 bases between. CDR3 in DNA: TGCGCCAGCAGCTTGGAGCCGAGGGGGGGCGAGCAGTACTTC. This sequence encodes CASSLEPRGGEQYF.

CDR3 amino acids: CASRATGTGLEKLFF. CDR3 coding DNA: TGTGCCAGCAGAGCCACCGGGACAGGGCTGGAAAAACTGTTTTTT. The rearrangement links TRBV27 to TRBJ1-4, with TRBD1 matching 9 bases. CDR3 length: 15 residues. Losses at the gene ends were 6 bases for V and 8 bases for J; bases not matched to a gene: 10. CDR1 and CDR2 from the germline V gene are MNHEY and SMNVEV (reference sequence).

This clonotype was counted only a few times. The V gene is TRBV14, the J gene TRBJ2-5, with D tentatively TRBD1 (5 bases). Judging by the DNA end, TRBJ2-7 fits better; the J call may be wrong. Germline values: CDR1 SGHDN, CDR2 FVKESK. The length of the CDR3 is 16 residues. The CDR3 bases are TGTGCCAGCAGCCAAGGGACAAGACCCCTGCGCTACGAGCAGTACTTC. This gives the protein CASSQGTRPLRYEQYF.

There are a few counts of this clonotype. The rearrangement uses TRBV20-1 and TRBJ1-1, with 7 bases that match TRBD1. V was clipped by 3 bases and J by 1 base; unmatched bases: 5. The CDR3 is made up of 14 amino acids. Germline V gene lookup returns CDR1 DFQATT and CDR2 SNEGSKA (reference sequence). The CDR3 is CSARGDRANTEAFF. CDR3 DNA: TGCAGTGCTAGGGGAGACAGGGCGAACACTGAAGCTTTCTTT.

The V and J genes are TRBV4-3 and TRBJ2-5, with TRBD2 matching over 12 bases. With the DNA end fitting TRBJ2-7 better, the J assignment may be wrong. This CDR3 spans 16 amino acids. Germline CDR1 and CDR2: LGHNA and YSLEER. Written as DNA, the CDR3 is TGCGCCAGCAGCCAAGATGCTAGCGGGAGGGCTATCGAGCAGTACTTC. Protein: CASSQDASGRAIEQYF.

The rearrangement uses TRBV12-3 or TRBV12-4 and TRBJ2-5; D possibly corresponds to TRBD2 (5 bases). This CDR3 contains 12 residues. Trimming took 6 bases from V and 6 from J, leaving 11 bases between them. CDR3 sequence reads: CASSQDFQTQYF. The CDR3 nucleotides read TGTGCCAGCAGCCAGGACTTTCAGACCCAGTACTTC.